This T cell receptor (beta chain) was retrieved from a study of blood T cell repertoires in COVID-19. Trimming took off 7 bases at V and 7 bases at J, with 15 bases between the two ends. CDR1 is KGHDR, CDR2 SFDVKD, per germline. The length of the CDR3 is 13 residues. Per the authors' pipeline: Estimated nucleated cell counts came from reference gene primer amplification. This table comes from immunoSEQ multiplex PCR, and its TCRdb copy is limited to in-frame clones, with some not included. V and J calls and clone size are given by that table; D and trimming were obtained from the DNA. This sample has roughly 120,000 clones, with roughly 88% found just once.

This TCR came from a human donor in a cohort sampled during active COVID-19. Sequenced input: peripheral blood. The V gene is TRBV24-1, the J gene TRBJ1-1; D perhaps matches TRBD1 (6 bases). The CDR3 is CATSATVDSEAFF. CDR3 coding DNA: TGTGCCACCAGCGCCACCGTGGACAGTGAAGCTTTCTTT.